This TCR beta chain was obtained from a study of OX40 agonist ivuxolimab in advanced cancers. Study context: Patients received intravenous ivuxolimab every 2 weeks at 0.01 to 10 mg/kg. Findings of the study overall: Antigen specificity of clonally expanded peripheral T cells was not established.

About this clone itself: Its antigen is currently unknown.

V lost 6 bases and J lost 0, with 11 bases in between. Germline assignment: CDR1 SGHAT and CDR2 FQDESV (reference sequence). The CDR3 sequence is 14 residues long. Libraries were prepared by immunoSEQ multiplex PCR; TCRdb keeps only in-frame clonotypes and omits some of them. This table has about 24,000 clones, over 80% appearing once. The chain joins TRBV11-1 to TRBJ2-5, with a weak D call TRBD1 (6 bases). The receptor's source is an adult with an advanced solid tumor such as melanoma, head and neck, liver or kidney cancer. Sample: CD4+ or CD8+ T cells sorted from blood, taken in a trial of the OX40 agonist ivuxolimab. The CDR3 region has the DNA TGTGCCAGCAGTCCTGACAGGAACCAAGAGACCCAGTACTTC. Encoded protein: CASSPDRNQETQYF.